The T cell receptor beta chain described here comes from a study of shared clonotypes between healthy human individuals. For the study at large: Aged 18 to 49, the donors were a couple of women and three men.

The naive CD8 subset, CD45RO-negative cells positively selected for CCR7, excluded terminally differentiated effector memory CD45RA+ cells. Sorted-subset replicate PCRs used 200 to 250 ng DNA, approximately 33,000 T cell genomes. Sequencing was performed with immunoSEQ multiplex PCR; in TCRdb, only in-frame clones are kept and a portion is missing. The top ten clones hold approximately 1.7% of a sample with more than 2 million clones, roughly 93% of them seen once. The ends were cut back, 8 bases at V and 4 bases at J, with 5 bases in the middle. CDR1 and CDR2 from the germline V gene are LNHDA and SQIVND (reference sequence). This CDR3 contains 10 residues. Study-wide points: Among a handful of donors, roughly 5% of naive CD4 clonotypes were found in common.

In this sample, this clone turned up a few times. Antigen specificity is unknown. This TCR derives from a young man in good health. Some clones in this sample may be carry-over from other donors' samples. The chain carries TRBV19 and TRBJ1-1; D uncertain. The specimen was naive CD8+ T cells from PBMCs. The CDR3 coding sequence is TGTGCCAGTTTTGGCACTGAAGCTTTCTTT. Protein sequence: CASFGTEAFF.